Following are 30 T cell receptor beta chains from one sample sequenced in a study of T-cell reconstitution after alpha-beta-depleted transplantation in children. Their recognized antigens are unknown. Overall study results and limits: There were reportedly several hundred expanded graft clones from which alpha-beta T cells came about two months after transplant.

Preparation of the TCRbeta library involved a method that used unique molecular identifiers. MiXCR, run by TCRdb on the PCR reads, gives a single entry per CDR3 protein. Found here are approximately 34,000 distinct CDR3 sequences, under 8% of them singletons; the top ten hold over 25%. Sequencing was performed on peripheral blood, taken 60 days after TCRalphabeta/CD19-depleted stem cell transplant. These TCRs come from a child under two years old who had a stem cell transplant for acute myeloid leukemia, so the T cells may come from the graft donor.

At least ten counts were recorded for this clonotype. V and J are TRBV29-1 and TRBJ2-7, with D tentatively TRBD1 (6 bases). V was cut by 7 bases and J by 3 bases, with 13 bases left in between. CDR3 length: 12 residues. Germline V gene lookup returns CDR1 SQVTM and CDR2 ANQGSEA. For the CDR3, the DNA is TGCAGCGCTGGGACACTGAACTACGAGCAGTACTTC. Translating it yields CSAGTLNYEQYF.

In this sample, this clonotype turned up many times. The chain is built from TRBV5-1 and TRBJ2-5, with 13 bases that match TRBD2. J lost 1 base, V lost 0 bases, and 3 bases had no gene match. Germline CDR1 SGHRS, CDR2 YFSETQ. This CDR3 spans 17 amino acids. CDR3 sequence (DNA): TGCGCCAGCAGCTTGGCGCGACTAGCGGGAGGCCAAGAGACCCAGTACTTC. Amino acid sequence: CASSLARLAGGQETQYF.

This clonotype was counted many times. The chain uses TRBV20-1 and TRBJ2-7; TRBD1 agrees at 8 bases. This CDR3 region has 11 residues. V dropped 6 bases and J dropped 4; count of bases not matched to a gene: 2. Looked up from germline, CDR1 is DFQATT and CDR2 is SNEGSKA (reference sequence). The CDR3 loop is CSAGTGYEQYF. CDR3 coding DNA: TGCAGTGCCGGGACAGGATACGAGCAGTACTTC.

The chain has TRBV11-2 and TRBJ2-2, with 7 bases fitting TRBD2. Germline V gene lookup returns CDR1 SGHAT and CDR2 FQNNGV. With 1 base clipped from V and 4 bases from J, the junction kept 0 bases outside the gene matches. The CDR3 covers 14 residues. Here the CDR3 DNA reads TGTGCCAGCAGCTTAGGGACTAGCACCGGGGAGCTGTTTTTT. This codes for CASSLGTSTGELFF.

This clonotype was counted at least ten times. The chain joins TRBV14 to TRBJ2-7; D gene uncertain. V gave up 0 bases and J gave up 6 bases, with 18 bases separating them. Germline lookup yields CDR1 SGHDN and CDR2 FVKESK. This CDR3 contains 16 residues. This chain's CDR3 is CASSQDRNAGWGEQYF. The CDR3 DNA follows: TGTGCCAGCAGCCAAGATCGGAACGCAGGTTGGGGCGAGCAGTACTTC.

This clonotype came up many times. The rearrangement uses TRBV5-1 and TRBJ2-1, with 11 positions matching TRBD2. The V and J ends lost 5 bases and 2 bases, in that order; junction bases with no gene match: 3. The CDR3 is made up of 15 amino acids. Germline assignment: CDR1 SGHRS and CDR2 YFSETQ. The CDR3 DNA is TGCGCCAGCAGTGTTAGCGGGGGGGCCTACAATGAGCAGTTCTTC. It codes for CASSVSGGAYNEQFF.

This clonotype showed up just a few times. The chain employs TRBV7-2 and TRBJ2-4; D may be TRBD2 (5 bases). V was clipped by 4 bases and J by 3 bases, with 13 bases between them. The CDR3 totals 15 residues. Germline lookup yields CDR1 SGHTA and CDR2 FQGNSA. The CDR3 sequence: CASSWPRGSKNIQYF. CDR3 nucleotide sequence: TGTGCCAGCAGCTGGCCCCGAGGGAGCAAAAACATTCAGTACTTC.

This clonotype was counted at least ten times. The chain has TRBV2 and TRBJ1-1; the D is unclear. Trimming pared 1 base from V and 2 bases from J, leaving 11 bases between. The CDR3 sequence is 15 residues long. Germline values: CDR1 SNHLY, CDR2 FYNNEI. Here the CDR3 DNA reads TGTGCCAGCAGTGAAGAACGGGCCTTAAACACTGAAGCTTTCTTT. Its protein product is CASSEERALNTEAFF. Based on the CDR3 plus reference TRBV2 and TRBJ1-1, the full variable domain is EPEVTQTPSHQVTQMGQEVILRCVPISNHLYFYWYRQILGQKVEFLVSFYNNEISEKSEIFDDQFSVERPDGSNFTLKIRSTKLEDSAMYFCASSEERALNTEAFFGQGTRLTVV.

V usage is TRBV7-9 and J usage is TRBJ2-7; TRBD2 matches at 7 bases. The CDR3 has 15 residues. CDR1 SEHNR and CDR2 FQNEAQ come from the germline V gene (reference sequence). The V and J ends lost 6 bases and 3 bases, in that order; junction bases with no gene match: 11. CDR3 DNA sequence: TGTGCCAGCAGTTCTCGACTAGCCGGGAGCTACGAGCAGTACTTC. It codes for CASSSRLAGSYEQYF.

This clonotype was seen repeatedly, ten times or more. The V gene is TRBV29-1, the J gene TRBJ2-5; D possibly corresponds to TRBD1 (6 bases). Per the germline V gene, CDR1 is SQVTM and CDR2 is ANQGSEA. This CDR3 comprises 11 residues. V dropped 6 bases and J dropped 2 bases, with 7 bases sitting between them. CDR3 loop: CSVQGQETQYF. CDR3 nucleotide sequence: TGCAGCGTGCAGGGGCAAGAGACCCAGTACTTC.

This clonotype was detected ten times or more. The rearrangement uses TRBV9 and TRBJ2-1; D gene unclear. V lost 0 bases, J lost 2 bases, and 9 bases lay in between. Per germline, CDR1 SGDLS and CDR2 YYNGEE. The CDR3 sequence is 15 residues long. The CDR3: CASSVGRSPYNEQFF. CDR3 bases: TGTGCCAGCAGCGTAGGCAGGAGTCCCTACAATGAGCAGTTCTTC.

In this sample, this clonotype turned up many times. The chain carries TRBV7-9 and TRBJ2-7; no clear D gene. The CDR3 is 15 amino acids. V lost 0 bases and J lost 2, with 11 bases in between. The V gene's germline CDR1 is SEHNR and CDR2 FQNEAQ (reference sequence). The CDR3 DNA is TGTGCCAGCAGCTTAGCGCGGTCGCGTCCCTACGAGCAGTACTTC. This sequence encodes CASSLARSRPYEQYF.

The sample holds many counts of this clonotype. This chain connects TRBV7-9 to TRBJ2-1; possibly TRBD2 for D (5 bases). The V gene's germline CDR1 is SEHNR and CDR2 FQNEAQ (reference sequence). The CDR3 has 15 residues. Deletions cut 6 bases from V and 4 bases from J, with 16 bases between. DNA of the CDR3: TGTGCCAGCAGTTCTAGCCCCGGTGTTTACAATGAGCAGTTCTTC. This encodes CASSSSPGVYNEQFF.

In this sample, this clonotype turned up many times. This chain joins TRBV21-1 and TRBJ2-3. TRBV21-1 is recorded as a pseudogene. This CDR3 has 14 amino acids. CDR3 sequence (DNA): TGTGCCAGCAGCAAGACTTCTAGCACAGATACGCAGTATTTT. Residues: CASSKTSSTDTQYF.

Details on this clonotype: One base away lies a much larger clone, so this may be a sequencing read error. The chain combines TRBV5-4 with TRBJ2-2, with D uncertain. The germline V gene has CDR1 SGHNT and CDR2 YYREEE (reference sequence). CDR3 length: 15 residues. The CDR3 coding sequence is TGTGCCAGCAGCTTGGACCGCCCGAACACCTGGGAGCTGTTTTTT. It encodes CASSLDRPNTWELFF. Variable domain in full (rest from reference TRBV5-4 and TRBJ2-2): ETGVTQSPTHLIKTRGQQVTLRCSSQSGHNTVSWYQQALGQGPQFIFQYYREEENGRGNFPPRFSGLQFPNYSSELNVNALELDDSALYLCASSLDRPNTWELFFGEGSRLTVL.

Ten or more counts support this clonotype. This chain links TRBV5-1 with TRBJ2-7; D is uncertain. V lost 0 bases, J lost 3 bases, and 7 bases lay in between. This CDR3 has 13 amino acids. CDR1 and CDR2 from the germline V gene are SGHRS and YFSETQ. The CDR3 is CASSLASGYEQYF. CDR3 nucleotide sequence: TGCGCCAGCAGCTTGGCGTCAGGCTACGAGCAGTACTTC.

This clonotype was observed at least ten times. The chain employs TRBV6-5 and TRBJ2-3; TRBD1 agrees at 7 bases. After removal of 5 bases from V and 2 bases from J, the junction contained 7 bases not matched to a gene. Looked up from germline, CDR1 is MNHEY and CDR2 is SVGAGI. The CDR3 is made up of 15 amino acids. The chain's CDR3 is CASSIYRGDTDTQYF. The CDR3 region has the DNA TGTGCCAGCAGTATATACAGGGGCGACACAGATACGCAGTATTTT.

This clonotype was recorded at least ten times. V is TRBV11-2 and J is TRBJ2-3, with D uncertain. The germline V gene has CDR1 SGHAT and CDR2 FQNNGV. Trimming left V 5 bases short and J 4 bases short, with 13 bases between. CDR3 length: 14 amino acids. The CDR3 reads CASSHEVASDTQYF. CDR3 sequence (DNA): TGTGCCAGCAGCCACGAGGTAGCCTCAGATACGCAGTATTTT.

This clonotype was seen repeatedly, ten times or more. This chain connects TRBV2 to TRBJ2-2; D gene unclear. Looked up from germline, CDR1 is SNHLY and CDR2 is FYNNEI. V lost 2 bases to trimming and J lost 1 base, with 8 bases between them. The CDR3 runs to 15 residues. The DNA of the CDR3 is TGTGCCAGCAGTGAACCCGGTCGGAACACCGGGGAGCTGTTTTTT. It encodes CASSEPGRNTGELFF.

In this sample, this clonotype turned up many times. The V call is TRBV20-1, the J call TRBJ2-7, with 13 positions matching TRBD2. Germline CDR1 reads DFQATT; CDR2 reads SNEGSKA (reference sequence). J gave up 0 bases and V 6 bases, and 5 bases lay outside the gene matches. CDR3 length: 15 amino acids. The CDR3 spells CSAPWTSGSSYEQYF. The CDR3 DNA reads as TGCAGTGCACCATGGACTAGCGGGAGCTCCTACGAGCAGTACTTC.

This clonotype was picked up many times. The chain couples TRBV10-3 to TRBJ2-3; D gene unclear. The CDR3 is made up of 11 amino acids. The germline V and J ends were trimmed by 6 bases and 7 bases, with 8 bases remaining between them. Germline CDR1 and CDR2: ENHRY and SYGVKD. The CDR3 sequence is CAIRFKNTQYF. The DNA for the CDR3 is TGTGCCATCAGGTTCAAAAATACGCAGTATTTT.

This clonotype was seen repeatedly, ten times or more. V usage is TRBV29-1 and J usage is TRBJ1-2; the D gene is possibly TRBD1 (6 bases). The germline V gene has CDR1 SQVTM and CDR2 ANQGSEA. This CDR3 region has 12 residues. V shed 5 bases and J shed 7 bases, with 14 bases lying between them. CDR3 sequence: CSVPGHSTGYTF. DNA of the CDR3: TGCAGCGTTCCGGGACACTCGACTGGCTACACCTTC.

This clonotype has ten or more counts. The rearrangement uses TRBV5-1 and TRBJ1-2, with TRBD1 identical over 11 bases. J lost 7 bases, V lost 0 bases, and 8 bases had no gene match. The CDR3 is 16 residues long. CDR1 SGHRS and CDR2 YFSETQ come from the germline V gene. The chain's CDR3 is CASSLDGQGASRGYTF. CDR3 bases: TGCGCCAGCAGCTTGGACGGACAGGGGGCCTCGCGTGGCTACACCTTC.

This clonotype was counted ten times or more. V and J are TRBV12-3 or TRBV12-4 and TRBJ1-4; D unclear. CDR3 length: 15 amino acids. Trimming cost V 5 bases and J 8 bases, with 18 bases left between them. The chain's CDR3 is CASSEVGDRWEKLFF. The CDR3 coding sequence is TGTGCCAGCAGTGAAGTGGGAGATCGGTGGGAAAAACTGTTTTTT.

This clonotype was observed many times. The J gene is TRBJ2-5, the V gene TRBV3-1; no definite D call. The CDR3 length is 12 residues. Per the germline V gene, CDR1 is LGHDT and CDR2 is YNNKEL (reference sequence). Trimming removed 7 bases from V and 2 bases from J, with 8 bases in between. The CDR3 DNA follows: TGTGCCAGCACAGCTCGACAAGAGACCCAGTACTTC. Amino acids: CASTARQETQYF.

As regards this clonotype: Sequence at one end of the junction differs from germline and may be a read error. CDR3 sequence: CAISFTLYNSPLHF. DNA for the CDR3: TGTGCCATCAGTTTTACACTCTATAATTCACCCCTCCACTTT. J is TRBJ1-6 and V is TRBV2; unclear D gene. Looked up from germline, CDR1 is SNHLY and CDR2 is FYNNEI. The CDR3 spans 14 residues.

This clonotype was seen ten or more times. This sequence joins TRBV7-9 and TRBJ2-1, with 9 bases matching TRBD2. The junction had 7 bases not matched to a gene; V was cut back by 5 bases and J by 5 bases. CDR1 and CDR2 from the germline V gene are SEHNR and FQNEAQ (reference sequence). The CDR3 is 15 residues long. CDR3 sequence: CASSPRTSGHNEQFF. The CDR3 region has the DNA TGTGCCAGCAGCCCGAGAACTAGCGGGCACAATGAGCAGTTCTTC.

This clonotype was observed many times. The chain's CDR3 is CASSYKTGQPQHF. DNA of the CDR3: TGTGCCAGCAGTTACAAGACGGGTCAGCCCCAGCATTTT. The rearrangement links TRBV6-2 or TRBV6-3 to TRBJ1-5; D gene uncertain. The CDR3 totals 13 residues. CDR1 is MNHEY, CDR2 SVGEGT, per germline. V was trimmed by 2 bases and J by 6 bases, leaving 8 bases between them.

This clonotype was seen repeatedly, ten times or more. The chain is built from TRBV6-2 or TRBV6-3 and TRBJ2-1; a weak D match, TRBD1 (6 bases). CDR3 length: 17 amino acids. V was clipped by 5 bases and J by 4 bases, with 21 bases between them. The germline V gene encodes CDR1 MNHEY and CDR2 SVGEGT. The CDR3 sequence is CASSPRQASSLYNEQFF. The CDR3 nucleotides are TGTGCCAGCAGTCCGCGACAGGCATCCTCTCTTTACAATGAGCAGTTCTTC.

This clonotype has a count of ten or more. The chain carries TRBV9 and TRBJ2-1, with 9 positions matching TRBD2. CDR3 length: 19 amino acids. Germline V gene lookup returns CDR1 SGDLS and CDR2 YYNGEE. Trimming took 4 bases from V and 2 from J; bases not matched to a gene: 16. The CDR3, as DNA: TGTGCCAGCAGCTTACTTGGGGCGGGAGGGCCTAAAGCCTACAATGAGCAGTTCTTC. Residues: CASSLLGAGGPKAYNEQFF.